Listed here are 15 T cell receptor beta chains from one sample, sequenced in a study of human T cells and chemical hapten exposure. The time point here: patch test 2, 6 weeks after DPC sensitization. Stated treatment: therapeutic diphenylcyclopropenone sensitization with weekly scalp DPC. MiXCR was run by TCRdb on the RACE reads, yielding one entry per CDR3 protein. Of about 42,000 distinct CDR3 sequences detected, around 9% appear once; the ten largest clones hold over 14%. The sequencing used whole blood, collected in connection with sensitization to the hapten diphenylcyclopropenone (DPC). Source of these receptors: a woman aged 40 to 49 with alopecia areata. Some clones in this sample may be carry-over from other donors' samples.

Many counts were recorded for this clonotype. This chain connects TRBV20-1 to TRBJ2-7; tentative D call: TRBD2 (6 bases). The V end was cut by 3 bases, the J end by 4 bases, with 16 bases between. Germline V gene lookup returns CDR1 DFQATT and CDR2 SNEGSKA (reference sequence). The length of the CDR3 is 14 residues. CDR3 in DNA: TGCAGTGCTAGGACGGGCGGGGCAAGTTACGAGCAGTACTTC. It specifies CSARTGGASYEQYF.

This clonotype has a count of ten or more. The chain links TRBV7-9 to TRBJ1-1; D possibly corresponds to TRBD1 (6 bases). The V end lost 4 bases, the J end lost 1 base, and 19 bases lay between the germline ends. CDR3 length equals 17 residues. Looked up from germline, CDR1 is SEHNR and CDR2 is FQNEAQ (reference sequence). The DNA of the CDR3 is TGTGCCAGCAGCTCCCGTCGTCGGGGGGCCGGGAACACTGAAGCTTTCTTT. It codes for CASSSRRRGAGNTEAFF.

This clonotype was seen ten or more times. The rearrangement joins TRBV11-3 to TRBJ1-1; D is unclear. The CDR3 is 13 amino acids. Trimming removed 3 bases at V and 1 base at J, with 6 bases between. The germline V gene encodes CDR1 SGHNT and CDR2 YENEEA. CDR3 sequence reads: CASSFLPNTEAFF. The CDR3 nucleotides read TGTGCCAGCAGCTTCTTACCGAACACTGAAGCTTTCTTT. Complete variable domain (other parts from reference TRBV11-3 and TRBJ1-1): EAGVVQSPRYKIIEKKQPVAFWCNPISGHNTLYWYLQNLGQGPELLIRYENEEAVDDSQLPKDRFSAERLKGVDSTLKIQPAELGDSAVYLCASSFLPNTEAFFGQGTRLTVV.

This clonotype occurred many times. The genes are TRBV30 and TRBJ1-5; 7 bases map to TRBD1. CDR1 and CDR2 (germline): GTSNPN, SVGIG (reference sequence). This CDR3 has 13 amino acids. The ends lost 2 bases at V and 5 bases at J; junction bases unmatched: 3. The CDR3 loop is CAWSPTGDQPQHF. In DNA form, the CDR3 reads TGTGCCTGGAGTCCTACAGGGGATCAGCCCCAGCATTTT.

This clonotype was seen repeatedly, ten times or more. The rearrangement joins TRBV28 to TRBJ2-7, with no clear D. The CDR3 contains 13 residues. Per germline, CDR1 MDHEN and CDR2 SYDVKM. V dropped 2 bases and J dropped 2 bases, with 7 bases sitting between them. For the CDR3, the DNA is TGTGCCAGCAGTTTAACGGACGCCTACGAGCAGTACTTC. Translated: CASSLTDAYEQYF.

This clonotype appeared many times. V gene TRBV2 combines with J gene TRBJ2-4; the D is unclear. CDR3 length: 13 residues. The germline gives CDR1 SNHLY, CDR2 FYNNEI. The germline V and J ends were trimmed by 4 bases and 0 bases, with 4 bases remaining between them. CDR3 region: CASSVIAKNIQYF. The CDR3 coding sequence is TGTGCCAGCAGTGTCATAGCCAAAAACATTCAGTACTTC. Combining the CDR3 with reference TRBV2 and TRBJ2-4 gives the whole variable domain EPEVTQTPSHQVTQMGQEVILRCVPISNHLYFYWYRQILGQKVEFLVSFYNNEISEKSEIFDDQFSVERPDGSNFTLKIRSTKLEDSAMYFCASSVIAKNIQYFGAGTRLSVL.

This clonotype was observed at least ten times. In nucleotides, the CDR3 is TGTGCCAGCAGTTCGCCGGGAAACTTGAACACTGAAGCTTTCTTT. It translates to CASSSPGNLNTEAFF. This chain links TRBV6-1 with TRBJ1-1, with D hard to call. Per the germline V gene, CDR1 is MNHNS and CDR2 is SASEGT. V was clipped by 5 bases and J by 0 bases, with 13 bases between them. The CDR3 length is 15 residues.

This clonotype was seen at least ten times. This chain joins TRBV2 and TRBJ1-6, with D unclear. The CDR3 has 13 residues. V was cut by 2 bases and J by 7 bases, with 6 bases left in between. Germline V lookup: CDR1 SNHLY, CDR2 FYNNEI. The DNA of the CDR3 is TGTGCCAGCAGTGAAATAGGGAATTCACCCCTCCACTTT. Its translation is CASSEIGNSPLHF.

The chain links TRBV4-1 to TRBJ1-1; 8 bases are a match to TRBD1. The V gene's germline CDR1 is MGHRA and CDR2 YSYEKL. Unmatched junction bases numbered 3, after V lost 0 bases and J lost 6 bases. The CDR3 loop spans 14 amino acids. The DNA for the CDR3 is TGCGCCAGCAGCCAAGAGACAGGGGTCCCTGAAGCTTTCTTT. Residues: CASSQETGVPEAFF.

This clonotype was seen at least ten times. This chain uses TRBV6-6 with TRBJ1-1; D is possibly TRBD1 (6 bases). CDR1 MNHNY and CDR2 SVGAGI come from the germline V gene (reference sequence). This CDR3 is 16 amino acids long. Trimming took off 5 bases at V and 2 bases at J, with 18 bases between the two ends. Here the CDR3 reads CASSMAAGVLNTEAFF. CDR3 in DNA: TGTGCCAGCAGTATGGCGGCAGGGGTTCTCAACACTGAAGCTTTCTTT.

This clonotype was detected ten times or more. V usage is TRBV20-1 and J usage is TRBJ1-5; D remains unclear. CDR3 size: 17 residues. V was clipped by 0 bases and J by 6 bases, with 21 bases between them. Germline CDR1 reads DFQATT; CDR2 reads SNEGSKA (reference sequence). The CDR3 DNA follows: TGCAGTGCTAGAGATCGATTGAAGGAGGGAGTCGGTCAGCCCCAGCATTTT. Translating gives CSARDRLKEGVGQPQHF.

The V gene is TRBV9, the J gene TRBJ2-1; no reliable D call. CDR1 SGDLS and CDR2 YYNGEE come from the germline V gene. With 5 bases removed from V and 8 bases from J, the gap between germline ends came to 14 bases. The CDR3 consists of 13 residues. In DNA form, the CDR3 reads TGTGCCAGCAGACCCCTTCGAGACGATGAGCAGTTCTTC. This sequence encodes CASRPLRDDEQFF.

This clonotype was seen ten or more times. DNA of the CDR3: TGCAGCGTTGAGCTAGGGGGCCACGAGCAGTACTTC. Protein: CSVELGGHEQYF. V and J are TRBV29-1 and TRBJ2-7, with 7 bases identical to TRBD1. V was pared by 3 bases and J by 5 bases, with 4 bases of the junction left unmatched. CDR3 length equals 12 residues. Germline V lookup: CDR1 SQVTM, CDR2 ANQGSEA.

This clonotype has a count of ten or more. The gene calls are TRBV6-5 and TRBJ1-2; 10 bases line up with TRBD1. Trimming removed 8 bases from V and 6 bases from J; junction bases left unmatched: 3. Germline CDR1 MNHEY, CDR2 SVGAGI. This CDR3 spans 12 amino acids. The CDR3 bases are TGTGCCAGCTGGGGGACAGGGGATGGCTACACCTTC. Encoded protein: CASWGTGDGYTF.

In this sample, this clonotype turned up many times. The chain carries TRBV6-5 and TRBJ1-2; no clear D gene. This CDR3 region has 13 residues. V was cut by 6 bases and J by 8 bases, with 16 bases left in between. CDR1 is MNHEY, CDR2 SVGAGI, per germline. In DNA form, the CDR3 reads TGTGCCAGCAGGGGTTCCGGGATCGGGGGCTACACCTTC. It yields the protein CASRGSGIGGYTF.